One and the same sample provided the 17 T cell receptor beta chains below, sequenced in a study of T cells after yellow fever vaccination. From the 5' RACE reads, TCRdb called clonotypes with MiXCR, one entry per CDR3 protein. This table holds hundreds of thousands of distinct CDR3 sequences, 18% found once. This sample comprised PBMCs, obtained before the yellow fever booster vaccination. Receptors were obtained from a man aged 18 to 30 who received the YFV17D yellow fever vaccine.

The chain uses TRBV20-1 and TRBJ2-7; 7 bases match TRBD2. Looked up from germline, CDR1 is DFQATT and CDR2 is SNEGSKA (reference sequence). The CDR3 is 13 amino acids. Trimming removed 1 base from V and 3 bases from J; junction bases left unmatched: 3. The CDR3 spells CSARGRGSYEQYF. In DNA, the CDR3 is TGCAGTGCTAGAGGGCGGGGGAGCTACGAGCAGTACTTC.

The chain has TRBV27 and TRBJ1-1, with D maybe TRBD1 (5 bases). Germline assignment: CDR1 MNHEY and CDR2 SMNVEV (reference sequence). V lost 7 bases to trimming and J lost 0 bases, with 18 bases between them. This CDR3 comprises 16 residues. The CDR3 sequence: CASTDGGAGMNTEAFF. CDR3 sequence (DNA): TGTGCCAGCACCGATGGAGGGGCTGGGATGAACACTGAAGCTTTCTTT.

This clonotype was counted only a few times. The chain combines TRBV7-2 with TRBJ2-5; TRBD1 agrees at 9 bases. CDR1 is SGHTA, CDR2 FQGNSA, per germline. J was trimmed by 5 bases and V by 5 bases; bases with no gene match: 6. CDR3 size: 14 residues. The CDR3 is CASSPGQGSETQYF. In DNA, the CDR3 is TGTGCCAGCAGCCCGGGACAGGGTAGCGAGACCCAGTACTTC.

The rearrangement links TRBV7-6 to TRBJ2-5; D might be TRBD1 (5 bases). The germline gives CDR1 SGHVS, CDR2 FNYEAQ. The V end lost 5 bases, the J end lost 2 bases, and 15 bases lay between the germline ends. This CDR3 region has 15 residues. The CDR3 reads CASSPRAGRQETQYF. In DNA, the CDR3 is TGTGCCAGCAGCCCCAGGGCTGGTCGACAAGAGACCCAGTACTTC.

This chain connects TRBV2 to TRBJ2-1; D is perhaps TRBD1 or TRBD2 (5 bases each). V lost 3 bases and J 6 bases, leaving 15 bases between the germline ends. CDR1 is SNHLY, CDR2 FYNNEI, per germline. This CDR3 spans 15 amino acids. Here the CDR3 reads CASSDWETGPNEQFF. CDR3 bases: TGTGCCAGCAGTGACTGGGAAACGGGGCCCAATGAGCAGTTCTTC. The variable domain in full, completed from reference TRBV2 and TRBJ2-1, reads EPEVTQTPSHQVTQMGQEVILRCVPISNHLYFYWYRQILGQKVEFLVSFYNNEISEKSEIFDDQFSVERPDGSNFTLKIRSTKLEDSAMYFCASSDWETGPNEQFFGPGTRLTVL.

This clonotype was seen a few times. The chain employs TRBV10-3 and TRBJ1-4; D is unclear. CDR1 is ENHRY, CDR2 SYGVKD, per germline. Trimming pared 10 bases from V and 5 bases from J, leaving 20 bases between. This CDR3 has 15 amino acids. The CDR3: CATKTPDGGNEKLFF. CDR3 in DNA: TGTGCCACCAAGACACCCGACGGAGGGAATGAAAAACTGTTTTTT.

The table lists this clonotype with many counts. The chain recombines TRBV20-1 with TRBJ1-2, with a tentative D call TRBD1 (6 bases). Between the trimmed V and J ends, which lost 5 bases and 3 bases, there was a span of 10 bases. This CDR3 has 12 amino acids. The germline V gene has CDR1 DFQATT and CDR2 SNEGSKA (reference sequence). The CDR3 DNA reads as TGCAGTGCTGTTACAGGGTACTATGGCTACACCTTC. Amino acids: CSAVTGYYGYTF.

This chain uses TRBV20-1 with TRBJ1-5; TRBD1 agrees at 7 bases. Germline assignment: CDR1 DFQATT and CDR2 SNEGSKA (reference sequence). The CDR3 spans 15 residues. J gave up 3 bases and V 2 bases, and 7 bases lay outside the gene matches. The CDR3 region has the DNA TGCAGTGCTAGACCAGGACAGGCGGTCAATCAGCCCCAGCATTTT. Its protein product is CSARPGQAVNQPQHF.

This clonotype was counted a few times. The gene calls are TRBV6-6 and TRBJ2-5; tentative D call: TRBD2 (7 bases). The V end lost 10 bases, the J end lost 8 bases, and 23 bases lay between the germline ends. The germline CDR1 and CDR2 sequences are MNHNY and SVGAGI (reference sequence). The CDR3 covers 14 residues. The CDR3, as DNA: TGTGCCATCAAGAGGGGGGGGGCGCACGATACCCAGTACTTC. This gives the protein CAIKRGGAHDTQYF.

This clonotype was found many times. The V call is TRBV7-2, the J call TRBJ2-7; 15 bases are a match to TRBD2. The V gene's germline CDR1 is SGHTA and CDR2 FQGNSA. This CDR3 contains 20 residues. J gave up 0 bases and V 5 bases, and 14 bases lay outside the gene matches. The CDR3, as DNA: TGTGCCAGCAGCGGACTAGCGGGGGGGCGACCCTCTACCGCCTCCTACGAGCAGTACTTC. Its translation is CASSGLAGGRPSTASYEQYF.

The CDR3 bases are TGTGCCAGCTGGCACAGGCGAGATACGCAGTATTTT. It codes for CASWHRRDTQYF. The J gene is TRBJ2-3, the V gene TRBV3-2; the table calls TRBD1, which could not be checked here. TRBV3-2 is termed a pseudogene. The CDR3 consists of 12 residues.

This clonotype came up a few times. The DNA of the CDR3 is TGTGCCAGCTCCAGGGTGGCGAACACTGAAGCTTTCTTT. Its protein is CASSRVANTEAFF. The chain carries TRBV7-9 and TRBJ1-1, with D maybe TRBD1 (5 bases). Trimming pared 8 bases from V and 1 base from J, leaving 11 bases between. The CDR3 extends over 13 amino acids. Germline CDR1 reads SEHNR; CDR2 reads FQNEAQ (reference sequence).

A few counts support this clonotype. The chain recombines TRBV28 with TRBJ2-7; D remains ambiguous. Germline lookup yields CDR1 MDHEN and CDR2 SYDVKM. The V and J ends lost 7 bases and 5 bases respectively, with 9 bases between them. The CDR3 spans 11 residues. In DNA, the CDR3 is TGTGCCAGCACGAGGCCCAACGAGCAGTACGTC. This translates into CASTRPNEQYV.

The chain recombines TRBV20-1 with TRBJ1-2; D is unclear. CDR3 size: 16 residues. Germline V lookup: CDR1 DFQATT, CDR2 SNEGSKA (reference sequence). V was pared by 0 bases and J by 1 base, with 15 bases between. CDR3 nucleotides: TGCAGTGCTAGAGATTCCGCCCGGGGAGTTAACTATGGCTACACCTTC. Translating it yields CSARDSARGVNYGYTF.

This clonotype was observed a few times. The gene calls are TRBV12-5 and TRBJ1-2, with D perhaps TRBD1 (5 bases). V dropped 0 bases and J dropped 10 bases, with 18 bases sitting between them. Germline V lookup: CDR1 LGHNT, CDR2 FRNRAP. The CDR3 extends over 15 amino acids. CDR3 sequence (DNA): TGTGCTAGTGGTTTGGTATTTTTAGGGCAGGGCCTCTACACCTTC. Its translation is CASGLVFLGQGLYTF.

This chain connects TRBV29-1 to TRBJ1-2; D may be TRBD1 (6 bases). Germline V CDR1 and CDR2: SQVTM, ANQGSEA. There are 13 residues in the CDR3. Trimming pared 4 bases from V and 5 bases from J, leaving 14 bases between. The CDR3 region has the DNA TGCAGCGTTGCTCTCGGGGGCTCTTATGGCTACACCTTC. Amino acids: CSVALGGSYGYTF.

This clonotype came up many times. This rearrangement joins TRBV4-3 to TRBJ2-3; 8 bases fit TRBD2. Germline CDR1 is LGHNA and CDR2 is YSLEER. The CDR3 is made up of 16 amino acids. V dropped 0 bases and J dropped 9; count of bases not matched to a gene: 11. CDR3 nucleotide sequence: TGCGCCAGCAGCCAAGAGCGGGGGGTAGCTGGGCAGACGCAGTATTTT. The encoded protein is CASSQERGVAGQTQYF.